The 8 T cell receptor beta chains below come from one sample, sequenced in a study of blood T cell repertoires in COVID-19. Some clones are missing from TCRdb's copy, which holds only in-frame ones; the method was immunoSEQ multiplex PCR. The table has 180,000 or so clones, almost 90% seen once. Sequencing input: peripheral blood. Source of these receptors: a man younger than 30 with active or convalescent COVID-19.

The rearrangement links TRBV30 to TRBJ1-2; no clear D. V was cut by 4 bases and J by 5 bases, with 8 bases left in between. CDR1 is GTSNPN, CDR2 SVGIG, per germline (reference sequence). The CDR3 consists of 11 residues. Written as DNA, the CDR3 is TGTGCCTGGACGACGGGGTATGGCTACACCTTC. This sequence encodes CAWTTGYGYTF.

The rearrangement joins TRBV28 to TRBJ1-1, with TRBD1 matching over 12 bases. J was trimmed by 11 bases and V by 6 bases; bases with no gene match: 4. The CDR3 has 12 amino acids. Germline assignment: CDR1 MDHEN and CDR2 SYDVKM. The CDR3 sequence is CASSRDRGLAFF. The CDR3 DNA sequence: TGTGCCAGCAGCCGGGACAGGGGGCTTGCTTTCTTT. The variable domain in full, completed from reference TRBV28 and TRBJ1-1, reads DVKVTQSSRYLVKRTGEKVFLECVQDMDHENMFWYRQDPGLGLRLIYFSYDVKMKEKGDIPEGYSVSREKKERFSLILESASTNQTSMYLCASSRDRGLAFFGQGTRLTVV.

The chain recombines TRBV7-6 with TRBJ1-6, with D maybe TRBD1 (5 bases). Germline V lookup: CDR1 SGHVS, CDR2 FNYEAQ. There are 15 residues in the CDR3. Trimming cost V 5 bases and J 5 bases, with 13 bases left between them. The CDR3 loop is CASSPSQGNNSPLHF. CDR3 sequence (DNA): TGTGCCAGCAGCCCCTCGCAGGGAAATAATTCACCCCTCCACTTT.

The chain links TRBV7-9 to TRBJ2-1; 9 bases agree with TRBD1. The germline V gene encodes CDR1 SEHNR and CDR2 FQNEAQ (reference sequence). The CDR3 runs 13 residues. V lost 5 bases, J lost 8 bases, and 4 bases stayed unmatched. The CDR3 nucleotides read TGTGCCAGCAGCGGGACAGGGCTCGATGAGCAGTTCTTC. Protein sequence: CASSGTGLDEQFF.

This clone has only one observation. The rearrangement joins TRBV2 to TRBJ2-3; TRBD2 matches 10 bases. The germline CDR1 and CDR2 sequences are SNHLY and FYNNEI. The junction had 14 bases not matched to a gene; V was cut back by 6 bases and J by 5 bases. The CDR3 length is 17 residues. The CDR3 DNA reads TGTGCCAGCAGGCCCTACACTGAGCGGGGGGGAATAGATACGCAGTATTTT. This translates into CASRPYTERGGIDTQYF. Based on the CDR3 plus reference TRBV2 and TRBJ2-3, the full variable domain is EPEVTQTPSHQVTQMGQEVILRCVPISNHLYFYWYRQILGQKVEFLVSFYNNEISEKSEIFDDQFSVERPDGSNFTLKIRSTKLEDSAMYFCASRPYTERGGIDTQYFGPGTRLTVL.

The chain has TRBV6-4 and TRBJ2-7, with TRBD1 identical over 10 bases. Trimming took 5 bases from V and 6 from J; bases not matched to a gene: 10. The germline CDR1 and CDR2 sequences are MRHNA and SNTAGT. The CDR3 is made up of 15 amino acids. CDR3 in DNA: TGTGCCAGCAGTTTTCCGGGACAGGGGAGAGGCGAGCAGTACTTC. Translating gives CASSFPGQGRGEQYF.

This chain connects TRBV5-6 to TRBJ2-1; TRBD2 aligns across 10 bases. Germline CDR1 is SGHDT and CDR2 is YYEEEE. This CDR3 is 15 amino acids long. V lost 4 bases to trimming and J lost 4 bases; unmatched junction nucleotides: 5. The CDR3 sequence: CASSISGGLYNEQFF. Written as DNA, the CDR3 is TGTGCCAGCAGCATTAGCGGGGGGCTATACAATGAGCAGTTCTTC. Full variable domain (outside the CDR3, taken from reference TRBV5-6 and TRBJ2-1): DAGVTQSPTHLIKTRGQQVTLRCSPKSGHDTVSWYQQALGQGPQFIFQYYEEEERQRGNFPDRFSGHQFPNYSSELNVNALLLGDSALYLCASSISGGLYNEQFFGPGTRLTVL.

This chain uses TRBV6-1 with TRBJ2-1; a weak D match, TRBD1 (7 bases). The CDR3 covers 14 residues. Looked up from germline, CDR1 is MNHNS and CDR2 is SASEGT. The V end lost 7 bases, the J end lost 3 bases, and 13 bases lay between the germline ends. The CDR3 region is CASTGQDYYNEQFF. In DNA, the CDR3 is TGTGCCAGCACCGGACAGGACTACTACAATGAGCAGTTCTTC.